This T cell receptor beta chain emerged from a study of T cell responses to AZD1222 COVID-19 vaccine. Study observations and caveats: Reportedly, close to half of spike-specific TCRs are directed against unmutated variant regions. Spike-specific TCR breadth and depth grew following two AZD1222 doses. The CD4 TCRs associated with vaccination extended across spike and predominated at 160-218 and 743-854.

Comment on this clone: The antigen remains undetermined.

Using immunoSEQ multiplex PCR, the repertoire was profiled, and TCRdb retains in-frame clones only, with some absent. Of 95,000 to 100,000 clones listed, approximately 88% are singletons. V lost 3 bases, J lost 1 base, and 11 bases lay in between. CDR1 and CDR2 (germline): SGHRS, YFSETQ. The CDR3 extends over 14 amino acids. This TCR derives from an adult who received the AZD1222 COVID-19 vaccine. The starting material was peripheral blood, obtained 28 days after the second AZD1222 dose. V gene TRBV5-1 combines with J gene TRBJ2-7; D is perhaps TRBD1 or TRBD2 (5 bases each). DNA of the CDR3: TGCGCCAGCAGCTGGGGACGCGAGTCCTACGAGCAGTACTTC. Translation: CASSWGRESYEQYF.